The 30 T cell receptor beta chains reported below all come from one sample, sequenced in a study of tumor-infiltrating lymphocytes in localized non-small cell lung cancer. Clones were sequenced by immunoSEQ multiplex PCR, and TCRdb holds only the in-frame ones, with some missing. In the table there are approximately 5,000 clones, around 66% of which are singletons. The source material was lung tumor tissue. The source of these receptors is a human donor with non-small cell lung cancer.

This clone was recorded only once. J is TRBJ2-7 and V is TRBV6-5; D assignment may be TRBD1 or TRBD2 (7 bases each). This CDR3 region has 12 residues. Trimming stripped 6 bases from V and 7 bases from J, with 13 bases between. Germline CDR1 is MNHEY and CDR2 is SVGAGI. CDR3 in amino acids: CASSRQGGEQYF. CDR3 in DNA: TGTGCCAGCAGCAGACAGGGAGGGGAGCAGTACTTC.

The chain links TRBV7-9 to TRBJ2-7; D is uncertain. Trimming removed 1 base from V and 0 bases from J, with 4 bases in between. Germline-derived CDR1 and CDR2 are SEHNR and FQNEAQ (reference sequence). The CDR3 consists of 13 residues. The CDR3 DNA reads as TGTGCCAGCAGCTTAGACAGCTCCTACGAGCAGTACGTC. It yields the protein CASSLDSSYEQYV.

This clone showed up just a few times. The chain uses TRBV7-9 and TRBJ1-3; no definite D call. Trimming stripped 5 bases from V and 3 bases from J, with 11 bases between. CDR3 length: 14 amino acids. Germline V gene lookup returns CDR1 SEHNR and CDR2 FQNEAQ (reference sequence). Written as DNA, the CDR3 is TGTGCCAGCAGCCTGGACTGGGGTGGAAACACCATATATTTT. Protein sequence: CASSLDWGGNTIYF.

This clone was counted a few times. The chain uses TRBV6-5 and TRBJ1-1, with 8 bases matching TRBD1. Trimming took 4 bases from V and 11 from J; bases not matched to a gene: 3. Per germline, CDR1 MNHEY and CDR2 SVGAGI. The CDR3 loop spans 11 amino acids. CDR3 sequence: CASSSTGGAFF. The CDR3 region has the DNA TGTGCCAGCAGTTCAACAGGGGGGGCTTTCTTT.

This clone showed up just a few times. The rearrangement joins TRBV10-1 to TRBJ1-5; 9 nucleotides match TRBD1. Germline V gives CDR1 WNHNN, CDR2 SYGVQD (reference sequence). There are 14 residues in the CDR3. V was clipped by 2 bases and J by 15 bases; unmatched bases: 11. This CDR3 is CASSERGTGTGRHF. The CDR3 DNA is TGCGCCAGCAGTGAGCGGGGGACAGGGACGGGAAGGCATTTT.

The genes are TRBV6-4 and TRBJ1-5, with TRBD1 matching 10 bases. V trimming: 5 bases; J trimming: 3 bases; junction bases outside the gene matches: 10. The CDR3 covers 17 residues. Germline V gives CDR1 MRHNA, CDR2 SNTAGT. In nucleotides, the CDR3 is TGTGCCAGCAGTCTTTGGGGACAGGGGCAATACAATCAGCCCCAGCATTTT. Translated: CASSLWGQGQYNQPQHF.

The chain combines TRBV10-3 with TRBJ1-1; weak D call: TRBD1 (5 bases). CDR3 length equals 15 residues. The V gene's germline CDR1 is ENHRY and CDR2 SYGVKD. The V and J ends lost 4 bases and 4 bases respectively, with 16 bases between them. In DNA form, the CDR3 reads TGTGCCATCAGTGTATCGGGGGGAGAAGTCACTGAAGCTTTCTTT. Protein sequence: CAISVSGGEVTEAFF.

The rearrangement links TRBV15 to TRBJ2-5; 9 bases fit TRBD2. Trimming cost V 5 bases and J 3 bases; bases outside gene matches: 10. Germline V gives CDR1 LNHNV, CDR2 YYDKDF (reference sequence). This CDR3 contains 16 residues. The CDR3 sequence: CATSSTTSGFEETQYF. The CDR3 coding sequence is TGTGCCACCAGCTCGACGACTAGCGGTTTTGAAGAGACCCAGTACTTC.

This clone was seen more than once but under ten times. This rearrangement joins TRBV7-3 to TRBJ2-3; possibly TRBD1 for D (6 bases). Deletions cut 6 bases from V and 11 bases from J, with 15 bases between. The CDR3 covers 12 residues. The germline gives CDR1 SGHTA, CDR2 FQGTGA. In DNA, the CDR3 is TGTGCCAGCAGTGAGCCTGGGGGCTTGCAGTATTTT. Its translation: CASSEPGGLQYF.

The rearrangement joins TRBV7-2 to TRBJ1-4, with 7 positions matching TRBD1. CDR3 length: 15 amino acids. Germline V CDR1 and CDR2: SGHTA, FQGNSA. Trimming at V came to 4 bases and at J to 8 bases, leaving 10 bases not matched to a gene. CDR3 residues: CASSSTGARGEKLFF. The CDR3 DNA reads TGTGCCAGCAGCTCCACAGGGGCCCGGGGAGAAAAACTGTTTTTT.

V gene TRBV18 combines with J gene TRBJ1-2; 12 bases fit TRBD1. Per the germline V gene, CDR1 is KGHSH and CDR2 is LQKENI. The V gene end was trimmed by 3 bases and the J gene end by 8 bases; junction bases not matched to a gene: 10. The CDR3 has 16 residues. CDR3 region: CASSPTGTGGNDGYTF. The CDR3 DNA follows: TGTGCCAGCTCACCGACCGGGACAGGGGGCAATGACGGCTACACCTTC.

This clone has only one observation. V gene TRBV11-2 combines with J gene TRBJ1-1; D is possibly TRBD1 (6 bases). V dropped 1 base and J dropped 3 bases, with 12 bases sitting between them. Germline lookup yields CDR1 SGHAT and CDR2 FQNNGV. The CDR3 is 15 residues long. CDR3 protein: CASSLVLGADTEAFF. The CDR3 DNA reads as TGTGCCAGCAGCTTAGTTCTGGGGGCGGACACTGAAGCTTTCTTT.

V and J are TRBV7-9 and TRBJ2-1; 8 nucleotides line up with TRBD2. Unmatched junction bases numbered 3, after V lost 5 bases and J lost 6 bases. The CDR3 sequence is 13 residues long. CDR1 is SEHNR, CDR2 FQNEAQ, per germline (reference sequence). Here the CDR3 DNA reads TGTGCCAGCAGCCCCGGGACTAGCAATGAGCAGTTCTTC. Translating gives CASSPGTSNEQFF.

The V gene is TRBV7-9, the J gene TRBJ1-2; TRBD1 is a possible D gene (6 bases). In germline, CDR1 is SEHNR, CDR2 FQNEAQ (reference sequence). The CDR3 is 13 amino acids. Between the trimmed V and J ends, which lost 6 bases and 3 bases, there was a span of 11 bases. In DNA form, the CDR3 reads TGTGCCAGCAGTTTGGGGGCGGACTATGGCTACACCTTC. It specifies CASSLGADYGYTF.

This sequence joins TRBV7-3 and TRBJ2-7; D is uncertain. Germline loops: CDR1 SGHTA, CDR2 FQGTGA. The CDR3 consists of 13 residues. V was cut by 4 bases and J by 3 bases, with 10 bases left in between. CDR3 bases: TGTGCCAGCAGCTCCCGACCGGACTACGAGCAGTACTTC. Residues: CASSSRPDYEQYF. Full variable domain (missing parts from reference TRBV7-3 and TRBJ2-7): GAGVSQTPSNKVTEKGKYVELRCDPISGHTALYWYRQSLGQGPEFLIYFQGTGAADDSGLPNDRFFAVRPEGSVSTLKIQRTERGDSAVYLCASSSRPDYEQYFGPGTRLTVT.

Only one count was recorded for this clone. The CDR3 sequence is CASSIGWSSLNTEAFF. In DNA, the CDR3 is TGTGCCAGTAGTATTGGGTGGAGCAGCCTGAACACTGAAGCTTTCTTT. The chain couples TRBV30 to TRBJ1-1; D uncertain. The V gene lost 8 bases and the J gene lost 0 bases, with 22 bases spanning the gap. This CDR3 contains 16 residues. Germline V lookup: CDR1 GTSNPN, CDR2 SVGIG (reference sequence). The variable domain in full, with the rest retrieved from reference TRBV30 and TRBJ1-1, is SQTIHQWPATLVQPVGSPLSLECTVEGTSNPNLYWYRQAAGRGLQLLFYSVGIGQISSEVPQNLSASRPQDRQFILSSKKLLLSDSGFYLCASSIGWSSLNTEAFFGQGTRLTVV.

The gene calls are TRBV7-2 and TRBJ2-2; tentative D call: TRBD2 (5 bases). The CDR3 is 15 amino acids. The V end was cut by 5 bases, the J end by 5 bases, with 15 bases between. Germline V gene data show CDR1 as SGHTA and CDR2 as FQGNSA. The CDR3: CASSPGDYFTGELFF. In DNA, the CDR3 is TGTGCCAGCAGCCCCGGAGACTATTTTACCGGGGAGCTGTTTTTT.

V usage is TRBV7-2 and J usage is TRBJ2-7; TRBD1 agrees at 11 bases. From germline, CDR1 is SGHTA and CDR2 FQGNSA. This CDR3 contains 15 residues. V was pared by 1 base and J by 4 bases, with 3 bases of the junction left unmatched. In DNA form, the CDR3 reads TGTGCCAGCAGCTTAGGGGGGACAGGGGGATACGAGCAGTACGTC. Its translation is CASSLGGTGGYEQYV.

The rearrangement joins TRBV5-1 to TRBJ2-1; D may be TRBD2 (5 bases). The germline V and J ends were trimmed by 4 bases and 7 bases, with 21 bases remaining between them. CDR3 length equals 16 residues. CDR1 is SGHRS and CDR2 is YFSETQ in the germline V gene. This CDR3 reads CASSRGVGKGKNEQFF. The CDR3 nucleotides read TGCGCCAGCAGCCGGGGAGTAGGGAAAGGGAAAAATGAGCAGTTCTTC. The full variable domain, rest sourced from reference TRBV5-1 and TRBJ2-1, is KAGVTQTPRYLIKTRGQQVTLSCSPISGHRSVSWYQQTPGQGLQFLFEYFSETQRNKGNFPGRFSGRQFSNSRSEMNVSTLELGDSALYLCASSRGVGKGKNEQFFGPGTRLTVL.

The V and J genes are TRBV5-3 and TRBJ2-1, with 9 bases aligning to TRBD2. TRBV5-3 is an open reading frame, and its role is uncertain. After removal of 4 bases from V and 4 bases from J, the junction contained 21 bases not matched to a gene. The CDR3 totals 20 residues. CDR3: CARSPVGGLATNTQYNEQFF. The CDR3 region has the DNA TGTGCCAGAAGCCCGGTCGGTGGACTAGCGACAAATACCCAATACAATGAGCAGTTCTTC.

The rearrangement joins TRBV30 to TRBJ1-6; TRBD1 matches 8 bases. The CDR3 loop spans 12 amino acids. Germline values: CDR1 GTSNPN, CDR2 SVGIG (reference sequence). V dropped 5 bases and J dropped 8; count of bases not matched to a gene: 2. CDR3 in amino acids: CAWGQGDSPLHF. The CDR3 nucleotides read TGTGCCTGGGGACAGGGTGATTCACCCCTCCACTTT.

The chain employs TRBV5-1 and TRBJ2-5; 8 nucleotides align to TRBD1. CDR3 length equals 14 residues. J gave up 4 bases and V 1 base, and 3 bases lay outside the gene matches. Germline values: CDR1 SGHRS, CDR2 YFSETQ. This chain's CDR3 is CASSLSGGGETQYF. In DNA form, the CDR3 reads TGCGCCAGCAGCTTGTCAGGGGGCGGAGAGACCCAGTACTTC.

This chain links TRBV4-2 with TRBJ1-5; D unclear. V lost 0 bases, J lost 0 bases, and 9 bases lay in between. Germline V gives CDR1 LGHNA, CDR2 YNFKEQ. The CDR3 totals 16 residues. CDR3 nucleotide sequence: TGTGCCAGCAGCCAAGAAACAGTTGATAGCAATCAGCCCCAGCATTTT. Amino acid sequence: CASSQETVDSNQPQHF.

The chain joins TRBV7-2 to TRBJ1-5, with D maybe TRBD1 (5 bases). This CDR3 spans 16 amino acids. V was shortened by 1 base and J by 2 bases, with 12 bases between the two germline ends. The germline gives CDR1 SGHTA, CDR2 FQGNSA. CDR3: CASSLVAGAGNQPQHF. CDR3 sequence (DNA): TGTGCCAGCAGCTTAGTGGCTGGGGCGGGCAATCAGCCCCAGCATTTT.

This chain joins TRBV12-5 and TRBJ1-1; 7 bases align to TRBD1. CDR1 is LGHNT, CDR2 FRNRAP, per germline. CDR3 size: 15 residues. The V segment lost 5 bases and the J segment 8 bases; nucleotides outside the gene matches: 14. The DNA for the CDR3 is TGTGCTAGTGGTCAGAACAGGGGCGGGGGGAACGAAGCTTTCTTT. As protein: CASGQNRGGGNEAFF. The full variable domain, with the rest looked up from reference TRBV12-5 and TRBJ1-1, is DARVTQTPRHKVTEMGQEVTMRCQPILGHNTVFWYRQTMMQGLELLAYFRNRAPLDDSGMPKDRFSAEMPDATLATLKIQPSEPRDSAVYFCASGQNRGGGNEAFFGQGTRLTVV.

This chain links TRBV11-3 with TRBJ1-6; D is uncertain. The CDR3 has 13 residues. V was clipped by 1 base and J by 8 bases, with 6 bases between them. The germline CDR1 and CDR2 sequences are SGHNT and YENEEA. The CDR3 coding sequence is TGTGCCAGCAGCTTAGGGGCGGATTCACCCCTCCACTTT. It yields the protein CASSLGADSPLHF.

This chain links TRBV5-4 with TRBJ2-7; 8 nucleotides align to TRBD1. With 1 base clipped from V and 7 bases from J, the junction kept 7 bases outside the gene matches. The CDR3 contains 14 residues. Germline assignment: CDR1 SGHNT and CDR2 YYREEE (reference sequence). The CDR3 here is CASSLNRGTREQYV. The CDR3 DNA follows: TGTGCCAGCAGCTTGAACAGGGGGACGAGGGAGCAGTACGTC.

The sample holds a few counts of this clone. The chain combines TRBV7-8 with TRBJ1-1; the D gene is possibly TRBD1 (6 bases). The CDR3 is 13 residues long. Germline-derived CDR1 and CDR2 are SGHVS and FQNEAQ. V lost 4 bases to trimming and J lost 1 base, with 7 bases between them. CDR3 DNA sequence: TGTGCCAGCAGCTGGGGACAGAACACTGAAGCTTTCTTT. Residues: CASSWGQNTEAFF.

The chain is built from TRBV6-5 and TRBJ2-7; 7 bases agree with TRBD2. V shed 5 bases, J shed 2 bases, and the junction held 9 bases outside the gene matches. The CDR3 is 15 residues long. Germline CDR1 and CDR2: MNHEY and SVGAGI. The CDR3 region has the DNA TGTGCCAGCAGTAGAGCGGGACGAACGACCTACGAGCAGTACGTC. Translated: CASSRAGRTTYEQYV.

The gene calls are TRBV27 and TRBJ1-4; no clear D gene. The length of the CDR3 is 13 residues. Germline-derived CDR1 and CDR2 are MNHEY and SMNVEV (reference sequence). Trimming stripped 5 bases from V and 11 bases from J, with 15 bases between. The CDR3 is CASSVTVGRKLFF. As DNA, the CDR3 is TGTGCCAGCAGTGTGACCGTAGGCAGGAAACTGTTTTTT.